One sample yielded the 17 T cell receptor beta chains listed below, sequenced in a study of CD8 T cells in ankylosing spondylitis. MiXCR, run by TCRdb on the 5' RACE reads, gives a single entry per CDR3 protein. The repertoire holds 150,000 to 200,000 distinct CDR3 sequences, with under 14% as singletons. The sequencing input was blood, either unsorted or a sorted T cell fraction (not recorded which). The receptors here all came from a male donor with ankylosing spondylitis or in good health (not recorded which).

This clonotype was counted many times. V usage is TRBV5-1 and J usage is TRBJ2-7, with 7 bases aligning to TRBD2. Per the germline V gene, CDR1 is SGHRS and CDR2 is YFSETQ. J lost 1 base, V lost 4 bases, and 11 bases had no gene match. The CDR3 spans 16 residues. The CDR3 DNA reads TGCGCCAGCAGCCCCCACGACGGGGGGTCGTCCTACGAGCAGTACTTC. This translates into CASSPHDGGSSYEQYF.

This clonotype was detected ten times or more. V gene TRBV12-3 or TRBV12-4 combines with J gene TRBJ2-3; TRBD1 might be the D (6 bases). There are 13 residues in the CDR3. V lost 4 bases, J lost 5 bases, and 10 bases lay in between. CDR3: CASSSTGQDTQYF. Here the CDR3 DNA reads TGTGCCAGCAGTTCCACGGGACAAGATACGCAGTATTTT.

In its sample, this clonotype was seen many times. The chain combines TRBV2 with TRBJ1-4; weak D call: TRBD1 (5 bases). The CDR3 length is 14 residues. The germline CDR1 and CDR2 sequences are SNHLY and FYNNEI. The ends were cut back, 6 bases at V and 8 bases at J, with 16 bases in the middle. The CDR3 DNA reads TGTGCCAGCAGGAGAGACCTCGGGGGGGAAAAACTGTTTTTT. Protein product: CASRRDLGGEKLFF. The full variable domain, in which reference TRBV2 and TRBJ1-4 provide the parts outside the CDR3, is EPEVTQTPSHQVTQMGQEVILRCVPISNHLYFYWYRQILGQKVEFLVSFYNNEISEKSEIFDDQFSVERPDGSNFTLKIRSTKLEDSAMYFCASRRDLGGEKLFFGSGTQLSVL.

This clonotype was detected only a few times. V is TRBV12-3 or TRBV12-4 and J is TRBJ1-3; D remains unclear. V was trimmed by 3 bases and J by 0 bases, leaving 9 bases between them. The CDR3 spans 15 residues. The CDR3 spells CASSLGFYSGNTIYF. The CDR3 region has the DNA TGTGCCAGCAGTTTGGGTTTTTACTCTGGAAACACCATATATTTT.

This clonotype was counted many times. The rearrangement links TRBV5-4 to TRBJ1-1; the match to TRBD1 covers 11 bases. After removal of 4 bases from V and 4 bases from J, the junction contained 3 bases not matched to a gene. Germline V gene data show CDR1 as SGHNT and CDR2 as YYREEE (reference sequence). The CDR3 covers 14 residues. CDR3 nucleotides: TGTGCCAGCAGCACCGGGACAGGGGGCACTGAAGCTTTCTTT. Translated, it gives CASSTGTGGTEAFF.

This chain connects TRBV10-2 to TRBJ1-6, with D hard to call. This CDR3 spans 13 amino acids. V lost 2 bases and J lost 10, with 9 bases in between. Germline CDR1 and CDR2: WSHSY and SAAADI. This CDR3 is CASSEKGNSPLHF. DNA for the CDR3: TGCGCCAGCAGTGAGAAGGGAAACTCACCCCTCCACTTT.

Notes on this clonotype: This clone may be a read error of a much larger clone one base away. The chain joins TRBV7-2 to TRBJ2-5; no definite D call. Germline assignment: CDR1 SGHTA and CDR2 FQGNSA. This CDR3 contains 15 residues. The CDR3 protein is CGSSLVVGSDETQYF. Written as DNA, the CDR3 is TGTGGCAGCAGCTTAGTGGTCGGCAGTGATGAGACCCAGTACTTC.

This clonotype was counted many times. The rearrangement joins TRBV7-6 to TRBJ2-1; D unresolved. Trimming shortened V by 5 bases and J by 3 bases, and 17 bases separated the two germline ends. This CDR3 has 16 amino acids. Per the germline V gene, CDR1 is SGHVS and CDR2 is FNYEAQ. The CDR3 loop reads CASSPAPRNLYNEQFF. CDR3 DNA: TGTGCCAGCAGCCCCGCCCCCCGAAACCTCTACAATGAGCAGTTCTTC.

This clonotype was counted many times. The chain uses TRBV6-1 and TRBJ2-3; D might be TRBD1 or TRBD2, each matching 5 bases. The CDR3 contains 12 residues. With 1 base removed from V and 14 bases from J, the gap between germline ends came to 13 bases. CDR1 and CDR2 from the germline V gene are MNHNS and SASEGT. The CDR3 sequence: CASSEGGSSGYF. As DNA, the CDR3 is TGTGCCAGCAGTGAAGGGGGGAGCTCGGGGTATTTT.

In regard to this clonotype: A read error is possible here, since a much larger clone lies one base away. V and J are TRBV29-1 and TRBJ2-7; D gene unclear. V lost 3 bases and J 2 bases, leaving 14 bases between the germline ends. Looked up from germline, CDR1 is SQVTM and CDR2 is ANQGSEA. The CDR3 is 14 residues long. CDR3 bases: TGCAGCGTTGATGATCTAGGAGACACCTACGAGCAGTACTTC. Translating it yields CSVDDLGDTYEQYF.

To note about this clonotype: This may arise from a read error, as a much more abundant clone is one base away. The chain has TRBV29-1 and TRBJ2-6; D is possibly TRBD1 (6 bases). Trimming stripped 7 bases from V and 0 bases from J, with 16 bases between. From germline, CDR1 is SQVTM and CDR2 ANQGSEA. The CDR3 length is 16 residues. CDR3 nucleotide sequence: TGCAGCGCACACAAACCGGACAGCTCTGGGGCCAACGTCCTGACTTTC. Encoded protein: CSAHKPDSSGANVLTF.

The chain carries TRBV5-5 and TRBJ2-6; 9 bases line up with TRBD2. In germline, CDR1 is SGHKS, CDR2 YYEKEE (reference sequence). V lost 1 base to trimming and J lost 0 bases; unmatched junction nucleotides: 5. This CDR3 has 18 residues. CDR3 coding DNA: TGTGCCAGCAGCTTGTTAGCGGGAGTCTCCTCTGGGGCCAACGTCCTGACTTTC. It is translated as CASSLLAGVSSGANVLTF.

This clonotype was picked up a small number of times. The V call is TRBV10-1, the J call TRBJ2-2, with TRBD2 identical over 10 bases. Germline-derived CDR1 and CDR2 are WNHNN and SYGVQD (reference sequence). After removal of 6 bases from V and 7 bases from J, the junction contained 5 bases not matched to a gene. This CDR3 spans 14 amino acids. The CDR3 sequence is CASRRVAGGGELFF. CDR3 coding DNA: TGCGCCAGCAGGAGAGTAGCGGGAGGCGGGGAGCTGTTTTTT.

This clonotype was counted many times. The chain combines TRBV5-1 with TRBJ2-3, with TRBD2 identical over 10 bases. V was pared by 1 base and J by 5 bases, with 7 bases of the junction left unmatched. The CDR3 loop spans 16 amino acids. Germline CDR1 is SGHRS and CDR2 is YFSETQ. CDR3 DNA sequence: TGCGCCAGCAGCTTGATCTCTAGCGGGGGCAGAGATACGCAGTATTTT. It yields the protein CASSLISSGGRDTQYF.

This clonotype was counted many times. This rearrangement joins TRBV5-1 to TRBJ2-5; 9 nucleotides match TRBD2. The germline gives CDR1 SGHRS, CDR2 YFSETQ. This CDR3 region has 15 residues. Trimming removed 0 bases from V and 5 bases from J; junction bases left unmatched: 5. The CDR3, as DNA: TGCGCCAGCAGCTTGGGAGCGGGAGGAGGCGAGACCCAGTACTTC. Translation gives CASSLGAGGGETQYF.

This chain connects TRBV7-9 to TRBJ2-1; 9 bases line up with TRBD2. In germline, CDR1 is SEHNR, CDR2 FQNEAQ (reference sequence). The CDR3 length is 14 residues. The trim removed 5 bases at V and 7 bases at J, leaving 6 bases unmatched. The CDR3 sequence is CASSRGGASNEQFF. CDR3 DNA sequence: TGTGCCAGCAGCCGCGGGGGGGCTTCGAATGAGCAGTTCTTC.

This clonotype was picked up many times. J is TRBJ1-4 and V is TRBV5-1, with D uncertain. This CDR3 has 14 residues. Trimming left V 2 bases short and J 0 bases short, with 5 bases between. Germline CDR1 SGHRS, CDR2 YFSETQ. The CDR3 is CASSFTSTNEKLFF. The CDR3 coding sequence is TGCGCCAGCAGCTTTACCTCAACTAATGAAAAACTGTTTTTT.